Below, 26 T cell receptor beta chains from the same sample are listed, as sequenced in a study of monozygotic twins with inflammatory bowel disease. TCRdb reprocessed the 5' RACE reads and keeps a single row for each CDR3 protein, giving no DNA. The sample holds some 200,000 distinct CDR3 sequences. The sequenced sample was blood. These receptor sequences come from a human donor with ulcerative colitis or Crohn's disease, or a healthy co-twin of an affected twin (not recorded which).

The rearrangement joins TRBV6-5 to TRBJ2-5; the D gene TCRdb calls, TRBD1, cannot be checked with no DNA. The length of the CDR3 is 16 residues. CDR1 MNHEY and CDR2 SVGAGI come from the germline V gene. This chain's CDR3 is CASSYDVWGAKETQYF.

The J gene is TRBJ1-5, the V gene TRBV20-1; there is no DNA to check the TCRdb D call of TRBD1. The CDR3 is 17 amino acids. In germline, CDR1 is DFQATT, CDR2 SNEGSKA (reference sequence). The CDR3 region is CSARANQFPGGNQPQHF.

The CDR3 sequence is CASSLTPAPSYEQYF. V usage is TRBV7-8 and J usage is TRBJ2-7. CDR1 SGHVS and CDR2 FQNEAQ come from the germline V gene. The CDR3 has 15 amino acids.

The chain links TRBV5-1 to TRBJ2-1. Germline CDR1 and CDR2: SGHRS and YFSETQ. The CDR3 has 13 amino acids. The CDR3 sequence: CASSSGSYNEQFF. Full variable domain (outside the CDR3, taken from reference TRBV5-1 and TRBJ2-1): KAGVTQTPRYLIKTRGQQVTLSCSPISGHRSVSWYQQTPGQGLQFLFEYFSETQRNKGNFPGRFSGRQFSNSRSEMNVSTLELGDSALYLCASSSGSYNEQFFGPGTRLTVL.

The chain has TRBV20-1 and TRBJ2-1; absent DNA, TCRdb's TRBD2 call cannot be checked. Germline CDR1 DFQATT, CDR2 SNEGSKA (reference sequence). This CDR3 comprises 16 residues. CDR3: CSARVSVGSGRSTEFF.

The V gene is TRBV12-3 or TRBV12-4, the J gene TRBJ1-6. The CDR3 runs to 15 residues. The CDR3 is CASSLLGSYNSPLHF.

The V gene is TRBV5-1, the J gene TRBJ2-1; TCRdb's assignment of TRBD1 cannot be checked, as there is no DNA. Germline CDR1 SGHRS, CDR2 YFSETQ. This CDR3 is 14 amino acids long. CDR3 residues: CASSPGTANNEQFF.

The CDR3 sequence is CASSNGQFSPFF. J is TRBJ1-1 and V is TRBV9; TCRdb selects TRBD1, and the lack of DNA leaves this call unchecked. CDR1 SGDLS and CDR2 YYNGEE come from the germline V gene. The CDR3 covers 12 residues.

The chain is built from TRBV7-2 and TRBJ1-2; without DNA, the TCRdb call of TRBD1 cannot be checked. CDR1 is SGHTA, CDR2 FQGNSA, per germline. This CDR3 comprises 13 residues. The CDR3 here is CASSPREFVGYTF.

The CDR3 loop reads CASSLVSGMSTTDTQYF. The chain has TRBV5-1 and TRBJ2-3. Germline CDR1 is SGHRS and CDR2 is YFSETQ. The CDR3 sequence is 17 residues long. Full variable domain (missing parts from reference TRBV5-1 and TRBJ2-3): KAGVTQTPRYLIKTRGQQVTLSCSPISGHRSVSWYQQTPGQGLQFLFEYFSETQRNKGNFPGRFSGRQFSNSRSEMNVSTLELGDSALYLCASSLVSGMSTTDTQYFGPGTRLTVL.

The rearrangement links TRBV5-1 to TRBJ2-7. This CDR3 spans 14 amino acids. Germline V gene data show CDR1 as SGHRS and CDR2 as YFSETQ. The CDR3 sequence: CASSYALRSYEQYF.

The CDR3 region is CASSQGATILTRVNEQFF. The chain joins TRBV4-1 to TRBJ2-1; TCRdb returns TRBD1, unconfirmable since there is no DNA. The CDR3 contains 18 residues. CDR1 MGHRA and CDR2 YSYEKL come from the germline V gene.

The chain recombines TRBV5-1 with TRBJ1-4; TCRdb indicates TRBD1, and absent DNA this call remains unverified. This CDR3 spans 16 amino acids. Per the germline V gene, CDR1 is SGHRS and CDR2 is YFSETQ. The CDR3 spells CASRMTALETNEKLFF. The full variable domain, its missing parts supplied by reference TRBV5-1 and TRBJ1-4, is KAGVTQTPRYLIKTRGQQVTLSCSPISGHRSVSWYQQTPGQGLQFLFEYFSETQRNKGNFPGRFSGRQFSNSRSEMNVSTLELGDSALYLCASRMTALETNEKLFFGSGTQLSVL.

The chain carries TRBV3-1 and TRBJ2-3; TCRdb outputs TRBD2, but without DNA this stays unchecked. The CDR3 is 15 amino acids. CDR1 and CDR2 (germline): LGHDT, YNNKEL (reference sequence). This CDR3 reads CASSQVTSGADTQYF.

The chain has TRBV5-1 and TRBJ2-3. Per germline, CDR1 SGHRS and CDR2 YFSETQ. The CDR3 is made up of 12 amino acids. Here the CDR3 reads CASSGVEYTQYF. Supplemented by reference TRBV5-1 and TRBJ2-3, the full variable domain reads KAGVTQTPRYLIKTRGQQVTLSCSPISGHRSVSWYQQTPGQGLQFLFEYFSETQRNKGNFPGRFSGRQFSNSRSEMNVSTLELGDSALYLCASSGVEYTQYFGPGTRLTVL.

This rearrangement joins TRBV5-1 to TRBJ1-6; TCRdb outputs TRBD1, but without DNA this stays unchecked. Germline V CDR1 and CDR2: SGHRS, YFSETQ. The CDR3 runs 18 residues. The CDR3 sequence: CASSLNIPGDSSNSPLHF. Using reference TRBV5-1 and TRBJ1-6 for the parts outside the CDR3, the full variable domain is KAGVTQTPRYLIKTRGQQVTLSCSPISGHRSVSWYQQTPGQGLQFLFEYFSETQRNKGNFPGRFSGRQFSNSRSEMNVSTLELGDSALYLCASSLNIPGDSSNSPLHFGNGTRLTVT.

The chain has TRBV12-3 or TRBV12-4 and TRBJ1-5; TCRdb's D gene call, TRBD1, goes unchecked for lack of DNA. The CDR3 sequence is 14 residues long. CDR3 sequence reads: CASSIGQPNQPQHF.

This sequence joins TRBV5-1 and TRBJ1-5; TCRdb selects TRBD1, and the lack of DNA leaves this call unchecked. The CDR3 spans 15 residues. Germline CDR1 is SGHRS and CDR2 is YFSETQ. This CDR3 is CASSLEGAGNQPQHF. Variable domain in full (rest from reference TRBV5-1 and TRBJ1-5): KAGVTQTPRYLIKTRGQQVTLSCSPISGHRSVSWYQQTPGQGLQFLFEYFSETQRNKGNFPGRFSGRQFSNSRSEMNVSTLELGDSALYLCASSLEGAGNQPQHFGDGTRLSIL.

The rearrangement joins TRBV5-1 to TRBJ2-2; TCRdb returns TRBD1, unconfirmable since there is no DNA. Looked up from germline, CDR1 is SGHRS and CDR2 is YFSETQ. This CDR3 has 15 amino acids. CDR3 sequence reads: CASSLPGGNTGELFF.

The chain joins TRBV7-2 to TRBJ2-1. Germline loops: CDR1 SGHTA, CDR2 FQGNSA. This CDR3 is 12 amino acids long. The CDR3 is CASSVPSNEQFF.

V and J are TRBV6-5 and TRBJ2-5. This CDR3 comprises 15 residues. CDR1 and CDR2 (germline): MNHEY, SVGAGI. CDR3: CASSYSSGTQETQYF.

The chain carries TRBV12-3 or TRBV12-4 and TRBJ2-1; with no DNA, the TCRdb D assignment of TRBD1 cannot be verified. This CDR3 comprises 17 residues. The CDR3 region is CASSPAPGRSSYNEQFF.

The chain uses TRBV7-2 and TRBJ2-5; TCRdb returns TRBD1, unconfirmable since there is no DNA. Germline V gene sequence: CDR1 SGHTA, CDR2 FQGNSA. This CDR3 is 15 amino acids long. The CDR3 region is CASSLMGGAQETQYF.

V is TRBV2 and J is TRBJ2-3. Germline CDR1 and CDR2: SNHLY and FYNNEI. This CDR3 spans 11 amino acids. The CDR3 reads CASQSRDTQYF.

The chain carries TRBV9 and TRBJ2-5. The CDR3 is made up of 14 amino acids. Germline V gives CDR1 SGDLS, CDR2 YYNGEE. The CDR3 sequence: CASSVAPRKETQYF. The full variable domain, with the rest looked up from reference TRBV9 and TRBJ2-5, is DSGVTQTPKHLITATGQRVTLRCSPRSGDLSVYWYQQSLDQGLQFLIQYYNGEERAKGNILERFSAQQFPDLHSELNLSSLELGDSALYFCASSVAPRKETQYFGPGTRLLVL.

The V and J genes are TRBV19 and TRBJ1-6; TCRdb indicates TRBD1, and absent DNA this call remains unverified. Germline V lookup: CDR1 LNHDA, CDR2 SQIVND (reference sequence). The CDR3 has 16 residues. The chain's CDR3 is CASSIGTGARNSPLHF.